This paragraph reports one T cell receptor (beta chain). Its target is unknown. Any gene name here is a mouse gene name. With the read ending 1 residue before the CDR3 end, the germline J gene is used to fill in that end. Germline V lookup: CDR1 SNHLY, CDR2 FYNGKV (reference sequence). This CDR3 comprises 14 residues. With V trimmed by 5 bases and J by 4 bases, 6 bases remained unmatched. Time point indicated: mouse harvest day 7 after allogeneic transplant. Each mouse received 10^7 T-cell-depleted marrow cells plus 10^6 splenic CD5+ T cells by tail vein. This mouse GVHD model was MHC-mismatched B6 to BALB/c, profiled day 7 or 14. The sample belongs to a study of tissue T cells after allogeneic stem cell transplantation. Study outcomes and limitations: Motif-based clustering found tissue-specific repertoire signatures shared across patients, though few clones were shared.

Profiling relied on immunoSEQ multiplex PCR, and the TCRdb table lists in-frame clones only, not all of them. The data show around 6,800 clones, with 50% seen just once and roughly 12% held by the top ten. The V and J genes are TRBV3 and TRBJ2-7; 9 nucleotides match TRBD2. The TCR sequence derives from a female BALB/c mouse given C57BL/6 T cells with graft-versus-host disease after an allogeneic hematopoietic cell transplant. Source material: lymph node tissue. The part of the CDR3 DNA that was read is TGTGCCAGCAGCCTACTGGGGGGTCGGTATGAACAGTAC. This encodes CASSLLGGRYEQY. The full CDR3 protein reads CASSLLGGRYEQYF.